These 8 T cell receptor beta chains originate from one sample sequenced in a study of a mutant IDH1 vaccine in newly diagnosed glioma. Some clones are missing from TCRdb's copy, which holds only in-frame ones; the method was immunoSEQ multiplex PCR. Among 90,000 to 100,000 clones, 70% to 90% were seen once, and the ten largest hold roughly 0.6%. Regarding time point: baseline, week 1 (first vaccination visit). Noted treatment: pre-vaccination baseline after standard-of-care therapy. The sequenced sample was PBMCs, obtained from a glioma patient treated with radiotherapy, temozolomide or both. The receptor set was obtained from a woman aged 45 to 65 with glioma.

The chain joins TRBV5-5 to TRBJ1-6, with no clear D. V lost 0 bases to trimming and J lost 8 bases, with 9 bases between them. The germline V gene has CDR1 SGHKS and CDR2 YYEKEE (reference sequence). This CDR3 has 14 residues. DNA for the CDR3: TGTGCCAGCAGCTTGGAGACATTCGATTCACCCCTCCACTTT. Protein sequence: CASSLETFDSPLHF.

The chain recombines TRBV19 with TRBJ2-2; the D gene could be TRBD1 or TRBD2 (7 bases each). The CDR3 extends over 15 amino acids. V lost 3 bases to trimming and J lost 5 bases, with 13 bases between them. In germline, CDR1 is LNHDA, CDR2 SQIVND (reference sequence). This CDR3 is CASSISRGGTGELFF. For the CDR3, the DNA is TGTGCCAGTAGTATTTCCAGGGGGGGTACCGGGGAGCTGTTTTTT.

This clone was observed a single time. The rearrangement links TRBV19 to TRBJ1-5; D unresolved. The CDR3 totals 14 residues. Germline V gene sequence: CDR1 LNHDA, CDR2 SQIVND (reference sequence). V was cut by 1 base and J by 3 bases, with 7 bases left in between. This CDR3 reads CASSIGDINQPQHF. CDR3 nucleotides: TGTGCCAGTAGTATAGGGGATATCAATCAGCCCCAGCATTTT.

The chain carries TRBV6-5 and TRBJ2-7; D is possibly TRBD1 (6 bases). Germline assignment: CDR1 MNHEY and CDR2 SVGAGI. V lost 6 bases and J lost 0, with 15 bases in between. The CDR3 totals 15 residues. CDR3 sequence reads: CASSPTGKDSYEQYF. DNA for the CDR3: TGTGCCAGCAGCCCAACAGGGAAAGACTCCTACGAGCAGTACTTC.

This chain connects TRBV6-1 to TRBJ2-2; no clear D. Germline V gene sequence: CDR1 MNHNS, CDR2 SASEGT. The V end lost 5 bases, the J end lost 5 bases, and 3 bases lay between the germline ends. The CDR3 sequence is 11 residues long. The CDR3: CASSFTGELFF. CDR3 nucleotides: TGTGCCAGCAGTTTTACCGGGGAGCTGTTTTTT.

V gene TRBV6-5 combines with J gene TRBJ1-1; no clear D. The germline CDR1 and CDR2 sequences are MNHEY and SVGAGI. V shed 5 bases and J shed 0 bases, with 7 bases lying between them. The CDR3 sequence is 13 residues long. CDR3 protein: CASSRFMNTEAFF. As DNA, the CDR3 is TGTGCCAGCAGTCGGTTTATGAACACTGAAGCTTTCTTT.

The genes are TRBV7-9 and TRBJ2-2; perhaps TRBD1 as D (5 bases). V lost 5 bases, J lost 8 bases, and 15 bases lay in between. The CDR3 loop spans 14 amino acids. Per germline, CDR1 SEHNR and CDR2 FQNEAQ (reference sequence). CDR3 DNA sequence: TGTGCCAGCAGCGCCCAGCAGGGTCGGGGGGAGCTGTTTTTT. Residues: CASSAQQGRGELFF.

The rearrangement joins TRBV29-1 to TRBJ2-2; D possibly matches TRBD1 or TRBD2 (5 bases each). In germline, CDR1 is SQVTM, CDR2 ANQGSEA. V was cut by 4 bases and J by 9 bases, with 6 bases left in between. The CDR3 is made up of 10 amino acids. DNA of the CDR3: TGCAGCGTTGGGGGGAGGGAGCTGTTTTTT. Translation gives CSVGGRELFF.